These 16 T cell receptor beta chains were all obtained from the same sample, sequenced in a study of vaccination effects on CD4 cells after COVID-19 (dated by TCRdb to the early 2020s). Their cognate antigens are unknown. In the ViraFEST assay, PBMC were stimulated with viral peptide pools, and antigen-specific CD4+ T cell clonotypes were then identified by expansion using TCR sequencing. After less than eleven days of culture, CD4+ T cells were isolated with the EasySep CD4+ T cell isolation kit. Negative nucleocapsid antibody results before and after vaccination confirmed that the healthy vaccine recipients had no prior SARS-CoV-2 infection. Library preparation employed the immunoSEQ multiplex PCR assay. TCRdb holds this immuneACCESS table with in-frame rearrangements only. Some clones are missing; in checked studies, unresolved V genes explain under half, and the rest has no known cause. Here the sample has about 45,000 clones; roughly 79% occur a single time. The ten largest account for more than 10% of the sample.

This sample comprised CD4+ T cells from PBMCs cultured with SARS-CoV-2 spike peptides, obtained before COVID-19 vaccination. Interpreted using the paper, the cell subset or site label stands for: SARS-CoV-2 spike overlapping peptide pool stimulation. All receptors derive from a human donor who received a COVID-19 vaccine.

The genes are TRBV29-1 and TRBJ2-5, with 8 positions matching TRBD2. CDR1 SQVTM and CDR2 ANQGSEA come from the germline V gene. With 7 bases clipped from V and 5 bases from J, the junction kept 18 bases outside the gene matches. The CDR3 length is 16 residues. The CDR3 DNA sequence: TGCAGCGCGACAGTTTATGGTAGCGGGGCCGGTGAGACCCAGTACTTC. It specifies CSATVYGSGAGETQYF.

The CDR3 sequence: CATKREGANNQPQHF. The CDR3 nucleotides are TGTGCCACCAAAAGAGAGGGGGCGAACAATCAGCCCCAGCATTTT. The chain is built from TRBV6-5 and TRBJ1-5; 7 bases are a match to TRBD1. V dropped 10 bases and J dropped 3; count of bases not matched to a gene: 12. CDR1 and CDR2 (germline): MNHEY, SVGAGI. The CDR3 has 15 residues.

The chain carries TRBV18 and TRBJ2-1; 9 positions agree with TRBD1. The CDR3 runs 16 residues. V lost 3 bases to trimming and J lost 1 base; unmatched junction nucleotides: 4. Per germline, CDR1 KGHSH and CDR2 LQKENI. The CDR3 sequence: CASSPTGTGSYNEQFF. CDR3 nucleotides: TGTGCCAGCTCACCGACCGGGACAGGGTCCTACAATGAGCAGTTCTTC.

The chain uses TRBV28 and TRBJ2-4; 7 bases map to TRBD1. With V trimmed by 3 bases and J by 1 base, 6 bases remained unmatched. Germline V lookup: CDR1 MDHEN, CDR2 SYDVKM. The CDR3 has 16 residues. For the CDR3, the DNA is TGTGCCAGCAGTTTTACAGGGGATGGTGCCAAAAACATTCAGTACTTC. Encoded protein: CASSFTGDGAKNIQYF.

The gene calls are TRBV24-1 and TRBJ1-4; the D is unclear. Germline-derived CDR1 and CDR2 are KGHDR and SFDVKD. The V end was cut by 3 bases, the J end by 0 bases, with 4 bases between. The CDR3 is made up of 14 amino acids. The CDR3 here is CATSDGPTNEKLFF. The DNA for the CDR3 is TGTGCCACCAGTGATGGGCCAACTAATGAAAAACTGTTTTTT.

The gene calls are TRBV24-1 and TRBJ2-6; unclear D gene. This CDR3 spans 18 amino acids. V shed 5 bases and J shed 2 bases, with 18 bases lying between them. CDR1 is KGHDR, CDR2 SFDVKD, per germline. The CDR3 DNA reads TGTGCCACCAGTGGGGCCACCAATTATCCCCCTGGGGCCAACGTCCTGACTTTC. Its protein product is CATSGATNYPPGANVLTF.

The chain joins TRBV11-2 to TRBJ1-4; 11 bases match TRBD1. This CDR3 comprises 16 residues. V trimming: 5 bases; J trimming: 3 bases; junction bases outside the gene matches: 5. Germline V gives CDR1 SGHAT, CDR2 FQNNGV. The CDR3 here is CASSKGQGASNEKLFF. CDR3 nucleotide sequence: TGTGCCAGCAGCAAAGGACAGGGGGCATCTAATGAAAAACTGTTTTTT.

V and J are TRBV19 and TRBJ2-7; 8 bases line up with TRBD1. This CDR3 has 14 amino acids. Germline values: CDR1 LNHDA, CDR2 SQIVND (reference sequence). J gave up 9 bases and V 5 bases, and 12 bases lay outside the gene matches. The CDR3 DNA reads TGTGCCAGTAGTGTCGGACAGGGTTTGGGACCGCAGTACGTC. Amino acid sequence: CASSVGQGLGPQYV.

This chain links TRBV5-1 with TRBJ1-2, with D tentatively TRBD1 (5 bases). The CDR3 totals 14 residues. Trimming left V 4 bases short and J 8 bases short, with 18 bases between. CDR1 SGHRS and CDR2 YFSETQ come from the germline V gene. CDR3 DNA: TGCGCCAGCAGCCCGCGGGAGGGGCCGGGGGGCTACACCTTC. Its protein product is CASSPREGPGGYTF.

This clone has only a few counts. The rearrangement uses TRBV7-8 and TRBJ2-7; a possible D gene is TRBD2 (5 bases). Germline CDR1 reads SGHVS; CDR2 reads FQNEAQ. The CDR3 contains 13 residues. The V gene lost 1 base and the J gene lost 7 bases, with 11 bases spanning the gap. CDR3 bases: TGTGCCAGCAGCTTAGGGCCGTCGGGGGAGCAGTACGTC. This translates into CASSLGPSGEQYV.

The CDR3 coding sequence is TGTGCCTGGAGGGCAACAGGGGGCACTGAAGCTTTCTTT. It specifies CAWRATGGTEAFF. The rearrangement links TRBV30 to TRBJ1-1, with 8 bases matching TRBD1. The junction had 4 bases not matched to a gene; V was cut back by 3 bases and J by 4 bases. Germline V lookup: CDR1 GTSNPN, CDR2 SVGIG (reference sequence). CDR3 length: 13 residues. Filled out from reference TRBV30 and TRBJ1-1, the complete variable domain reads SQTIHQWPATLVQPVGSPLSLECTVEGTSNPNLYWYRQAAGRGLQLLFYSVGIGQISSEVPQNLSASRPQDRQFILSSKKLLLSDSGFYLCAWRATGGTEAFFGQGTRLTVV.

The CDR3 nucleotides read TGCGCCAGCAGCTTGGACAGGGTCTCTGGAAACACCATATATTTT. Protein: CASSLDRVSGNTIYF. The rearrangement uses TRBV5-1 and TRBJ1-3; maybe TRBD1 (6 bases). The CDR3 totals 15 residues. Germline CDR1 and CDR2: SGHRS and YFSETQ. V was shortened by 0 bases and J by 0 bases, with 7 bases between the two germline ends.

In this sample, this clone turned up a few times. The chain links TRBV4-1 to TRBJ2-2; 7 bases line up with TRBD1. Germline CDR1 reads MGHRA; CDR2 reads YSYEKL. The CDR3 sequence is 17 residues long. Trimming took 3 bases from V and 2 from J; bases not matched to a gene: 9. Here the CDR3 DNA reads TGCGCCAGCAGCCATACCCCGGGACAGCATAACACCGGGGAGCTGTTTTTT. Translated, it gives CASSHTPGQHNTGELFF.

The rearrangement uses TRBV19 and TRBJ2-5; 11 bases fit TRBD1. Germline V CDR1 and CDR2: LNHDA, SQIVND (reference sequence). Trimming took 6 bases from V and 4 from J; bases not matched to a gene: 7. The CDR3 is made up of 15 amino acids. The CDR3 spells CASRLRDRGRETQYF. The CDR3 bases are TGTGCCAGTAGACTCCGGGACAGGGGGAGAGAGACCCAGTACTTC.

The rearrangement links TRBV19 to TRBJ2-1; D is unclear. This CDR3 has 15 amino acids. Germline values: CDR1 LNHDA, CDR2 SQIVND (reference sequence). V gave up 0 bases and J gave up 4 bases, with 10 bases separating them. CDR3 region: CASSIDRSGYNEQFF. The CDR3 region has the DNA TGTGCCAGTAGTATAGATCGGTCGGGTTACAATGAGCAGTTCTTC.

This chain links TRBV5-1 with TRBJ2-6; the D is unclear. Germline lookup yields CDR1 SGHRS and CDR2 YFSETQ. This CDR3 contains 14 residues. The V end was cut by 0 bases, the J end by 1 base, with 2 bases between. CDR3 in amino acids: CASSLASGANVLTF. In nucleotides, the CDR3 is TGCGCCAGCAGCTTGGCTTCTGGGGCCAACGTCCTGACTTTC.